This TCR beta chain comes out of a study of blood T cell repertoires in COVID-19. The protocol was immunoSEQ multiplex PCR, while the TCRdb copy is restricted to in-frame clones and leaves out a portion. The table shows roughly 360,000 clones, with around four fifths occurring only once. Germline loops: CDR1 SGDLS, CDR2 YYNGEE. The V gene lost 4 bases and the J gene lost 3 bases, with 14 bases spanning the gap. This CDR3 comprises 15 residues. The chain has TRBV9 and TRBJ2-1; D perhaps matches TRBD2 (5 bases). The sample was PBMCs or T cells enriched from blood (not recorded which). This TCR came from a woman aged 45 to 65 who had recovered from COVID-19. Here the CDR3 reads CASSPEGADYNEQFF. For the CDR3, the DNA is TGTGCCAGCAGCCCTGAGGGCGCGGACTACAATGAGCAGTTCTTC.